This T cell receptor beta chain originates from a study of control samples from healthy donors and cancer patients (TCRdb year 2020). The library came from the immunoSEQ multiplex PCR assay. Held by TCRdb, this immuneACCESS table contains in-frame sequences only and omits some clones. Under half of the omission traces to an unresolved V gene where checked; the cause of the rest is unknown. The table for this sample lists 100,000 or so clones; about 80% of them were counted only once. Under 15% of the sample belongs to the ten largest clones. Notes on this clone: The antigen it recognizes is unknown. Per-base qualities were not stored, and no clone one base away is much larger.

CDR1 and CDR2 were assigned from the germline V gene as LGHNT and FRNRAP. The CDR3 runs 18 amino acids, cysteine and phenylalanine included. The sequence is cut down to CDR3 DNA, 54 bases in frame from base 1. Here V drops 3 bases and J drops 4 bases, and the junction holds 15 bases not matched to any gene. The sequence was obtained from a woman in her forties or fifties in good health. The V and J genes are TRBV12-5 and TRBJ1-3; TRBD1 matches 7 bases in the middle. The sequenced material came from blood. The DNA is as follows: TGTGCTAGTGGTTTACTGGGTAACAGGGGTCCTAGAGGAAACACCATATATTTT. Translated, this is CASGLLGNRGPRGNTIYF.